The 24 T cell receptor beta chains below come from one sample, sequenced in a study of T-cell reconstitution after alpha-beta-depleted transplantation in children. For TCRbeta, the library was prepared with unique molecular identifiers. TCRdb fed the PCR reads into MiXCR, producing one record per CDR3 protein. The sample lists around 250,000 distinct CDR3 sequences; about 23% were seen once. Source: PBMCs, taken before TCRalphabeta/CD19-depleted stem cell transplant. All receptors come from a girl under 10 years old with Fanconi anemia, due to receive a stem cell transplant.

This clonotype has only a few counts. The chain carries TRBV5-1 and TRBJ2-5; unclear D gene. The V gene's germline CDR1 is SGHRS and CDR2 YFSETQ. V was cut by 3 bases and J by 3 bases, with 3 bases left in between. CDR3 length: 11 residues. CDR3 DNA: TGCGCCAGCAGCTACAAAGAGACCCAGTACTTC. Protein sequence: CASSYKETQYF.

In its sample, this clonotype was seen a few times. The chain recombines TRBV29-1 with TRBJ2-5; D call uncertain. The ends were cut back, 7 bases at V and 2 bases at J, with 20 bases in the middle. This CDR3 is built from 15 residues. CDR1 is SQVTM, CDR2 ANQGSEA, per germline. CDR3 region: CSASVHPVPQETQYF. CDR3 coding DNA: TGCAGCGCTTCGGTCCATCCCGTACCTCAAGAGACCCAGTACTTC.

Written as DNA, the CDR3 is TGTGCCAGCAGTCTCCACAGCGGGGGAGCCTACGAGCAGTACTTC. Translating gives CASSLHSGGAYEQYF. V and J are TRBV28 and TRBJ2-7; 8 positions match TRBD2. The CDR3 covers 15 residues. V was clipped by 5 bases and J by 2 bases; unmatched bases: 8. The germline V gene has CDR1 MDHEN and CDR2 SYDVKM.

Ten or more counts support this clonotype. The gene calls are TRBV12-3 or TRBV12-4 and TRBJ2-5; D uncertain. The germline V and J ends were trimmed by 4 bases and 1 base, with 10 bases remaining between them. This CDR3 region has 14 residues. The CDR3 sequence: CASSYLGTQETQYF. The CDR3 coding sequence is TGTGCCAGCAGTTACTTGGGAACCCAAGAGACCCAGTACTTC.

The chain couples TRBV2 to TRBJ1-2; perhaps TRBD1 as D (5 bases). Germline V gives CDR1 SNHLY, CDR2 FYNNEI. The CDR3 runs to 13 residues. V was shortened by 5 bases and J by 4 bases, with 11 bases between the two germline ends. CDR3 amino acids: CASSRAGPYGYTF. The CDR3 coding sequence is TGTGCCAGCAGTAGGGCAGGGCCCTATGGCTACACCTTC. Using reference TRBV2 and TRBJ1-2 for the parts outside the CDR3, the full variable domain is EPEVTQTPSHQVTQMGQEVILRCVPISNHLYFYWYRQILGQKVEFLVSFYNNEISEKSEIFDDQFSVERPDGSNFTLKIRSTKLEDSAMYFCASSRAGPYGYTFGSGTRLTVV.

Details on this clonotype: A much larger clone lies a single base off, so this may be a read error. This CDR3 fails to terminate in the conserved phenylalanine or tryptophan, so it likely reflects a read error. The V and J genes are TRBV24-1 and TRBJ1-5, with 7 positions matching TRBD1. Germline CDR1 and CDR2: KGHDR and SFDVKD. This CDR3 region has 12 residues. Trimming took 10 bases from V and 5 from J; bases not matched to a gene: 4. CDR3 in amino acids: CATQGDHQPQHS. CDR3 sequence (DNA): TGTGCCACTCAGGGGGACCATCAGCCCCAGCATTCT.

This clonotype was recorded many times. The genes are TRBV10-3 and TRBJ2-7, with D perhaps TRBD2 (5 bases). Trimming left V 3 bases short and J 4 bases short, with 7 bases between. The germline gives CDR1 ENHRY, CDR2 SYGVKD. This CDR3 has 12 residues. The CDR3 spells CAISEREYEQYF. The DNA for the CDR3 is TGTGCCATCAGTGAACGGGAATACGAGCAGTACTTC.

The chain couples TRBV2 to TRBJ2-7; 7 nucleotides line up with TRBD2. Germline V gene lookup returns CDR1 SNHLY and CDR2 FYNNEI. Trimming cost V 7 bases and J 1 base; bases outside gene matches: 7. CDR3 size: 14 residues. DNA of the CDR3: TGTGCCAGCAAAAGTACGGGGGGTTCCTACGAGCAGTACTTC. Translation gives CASKSTGGSYEQYF.

This clonotype was detected only a few times. V is TRBV29-1 and J is TRBJ2-7; 11 nucleotides match TRBD1. The germline gives CDR1 SQVTM, CDR2 ANQGSEA. This CDR3 region has 15 residues. Trimming took 3 bases from V and 12 from J; bases not matched to a gene: 16. The CDR3 DNA follows: TGCAGCGTTGAGGGACTACCCGGACAGGGGGCGGGTACGTACTTC. Translation: CSVEGLPGQGAGTYF.

This clonotype was observed a handful of times. This sequence joins TRBV7-3 and TRBJ2-3; D not resolved. Trimming stripped 1 base from V and 3 bases from J, with 8 bases between. CDR1 SGHTA and CDR2 FQGTGA come from the germline V gene. The CDR3 covers 14 residues. CDR3: CASSLRVDTDTQYF. CDR3 DNA: TGTGCCAGCAGCTTAAGGGTGGATACAGATACGCAGTATTTT.

This clonotype was picked up a small number of times. This chain links TRBV5-1 with TRBJ2-7; TRBD2 matches 11 bases. V gave up 3 bases and J gave up 1 base; unmatched junction bases: 6. Germline CDR1 is SGHRS and CDR2 is YFSETQ. This CDR3 spans 16 amino acids. This chain's CDR3 is CASSSPLAGGSYEQYF. The CDR3 DNA follows: TGCGCCAGCAGCTCTCCTCTAGCGGGAGGATCCTACGAGCAGTACTTC.

This clonotype appeared many times. This chain connects TRBV20-1 to TRBJ2-3, with D perhaps matching TRBD1 or TRBD2 (5 bases each). CDR1 is DFQATT and CDR2 is SNEGSKA in the germline V gene (reference sequence). Trimming took 0 bases from V and 3 from J, leaving 16 bases between them. The CDR3 is 16 amino acids. The CDR3 nucleotides are TGCAGTGCTAGAGACTTAGCAGGATGGGGGACAGATACGCAGTATTTT. Its translation: CSARDLAGWGTDTQYF.

This chain connects TRBV7-8 to TRBJ2-3, with D maybe TRBD2 (6 bases). Trimming shortened V by 2 bases and J by 6 bases, and 12 bases separated the two germline ends. Germline V CDR1 and CDR2: SGHVS, FQNEAQ. The CDR3 is 14 residues long. The CDR3 nucleotides read TGTGCCAGCAGCTTATGGCTAGCGCTGGATACGCAGTATTTT. As protein: CASSLWLALDTQYF.

The table lists this clonotype with many counts. The J gene is TRBJ2-1, the V gene TRBV15; perhaps TRBD2 as D (6 bases). Trimming pared 0 bases from V and 4 bases from J, leaving 13 bases between. Germline V gene data show CDR1 as LNHNV and CDR2 as YYDKDF (reference sequence). This CDR3 region has 16 residues. The CDR3: CATSRDRGAIYNEQFF. The CDR3, as DNA: TGTGCCACCAGCAGAGATCGCGGGGCCATTTACAATGAGCAGTTCTTC.

The sample holds a few counts of this clonotype. The chain joins TRBV5-1 to TRBJ1-4; 11 bases agree with TRBD1. Germline assignment: CDR1 SGHRS and CDR2 YFSETQ. This CDR3 has 15 residues. V was clipped by 4 bases and J by 6 bases; unmatched bases: 5. CDR3: CASSRGTGGDEKLFF. The CDR3 nucleotides read TGCGCCAGCAGCCGCGGGACAGGGGGGGATGAAAAACTGTTTTTT. Together with reference TRBV5-1 and TRBJ1-4, the CDR3 gives the full variable domain: KAGVTQTPRYLIKTRGQQVTLSCSPISGHRSVSWYQQTPGQGLQFLFEYFSETQRNKGNFPGRFSGRQFSNSRSEMNVSTLELGDSALYLCASSRGTGGDEKLFFGSGTQLSVL.

This clonotype was found many times. V is TRBV20-1 and J is TRBJ2-1; no definite D call. V shed 1 base and J shed 7 bases, with 8 bases lying between them. CDR3 length: 12 residues. Per germline, CDR1 DFQATT and CDR2 SNEGSKA (reference sequence). The CDR3 region has the DNA TGCAGTGCTAGAGTCCCAGAGAATGAGCAGTTCTTC. The encoded protein is CSARVPENEQFF.

The table lists this clonotype with many counts. The chain employs TRBV20-1 and TRBJ2-7; D not resolved. Germline V lookup: CDR1 DFQATT, CDR2 SNEGSKA (reference sequence). The CDR3 is made up of 12 amino acids. V was trimmed by 7 bases and J by 2 bases, leaving 12 bases between them. The CDR3 sequence: CSGAGETYEQYF. CDR3 bases: TGCAGTGGTGCAGGTGAGACCTACGAGCAGTACTTC.

The chain is built from TRBV18 and TRBJ2-3; D is possibly TRBD1 (6 bases). CDR1 is KGHSH and CDR2 is LQKENI in the germline V gene. Trimming shortened V by 2 bases and J by 5 bases, and 14 bases separated the two germline ends. The CDR3 has 15 amino acids. The CDR3 is CASSPGRGRGDTQYF. DNA for the CDR3: TGTGCCAGCTCACCAGGCCGGGGCAGGGGAGATACGCAGTATTTT.

The rearrangement joins TRBV12-3 or TRBV12-4 to TRBJ2-4; TRBD2 agrees at 10 bases. CDR3 length: 18 amino acids. V was pared by 2 bases and J by 3 bases, with 10 bases of the junction left unmatched. CDR3 in amino acids: CASSLTPGASGGKNIQYF. CDR3 DNA: TGTGCCAGCAGTTTAACCCCGGGGGCTAGCGGGGGCAAAAACATTCAGTACTTC.

This clonotype occurred a few times. The rearrangement joins TRBV20-1 to TRBJ2-3, with D possibly matching TRBD2 (6 bases). Trimming took 3 bases from V and 0 from J, leaving 10 bases between them. The length of the CDR3 is 14 residues. Germline V gene data show CDR1 as DFQATT and CDR2 as SNEGSKA (reference sequence). DNA for the CDR3: TGCAGTGCTAGGGAGGGGATTAGCACAGATACGCAGTATTTT. Amino acid sequence: CSAREGISTDTQYF.

In its sample, this clonotype was seen a few times. The chain uses TRBV20-1 and TRBJ1-6, with 10 bases that match TRBD1. The V and J ends lost 7 bases and 3 bases, in that order; junction bases with no gene match: 12. Germline V lookup: CDR1 DFQATT, CDR2 SNEGSKA (reference sequence). The CDR3 runs to 17 residues. CDR3 residues: CSVHYLGQGNYNSPLHF. CDR3 coding DNA: TGCAGTGTTCATTACCTGGGACAGGGGAACTATAATTCACCCCTCCACTTT.

Only one count was recorded for this clonotype. This rearrangement joins TRBV5-1 to TRBJ2-7, with D possibly matching TRBD1 (6 bases). V was shortened by 1 base and J by 0 bases, with 14 bases between the two germline ends. The CDR3 covers 16 residues. Germline V CDR1 and CDR2: SGHRS, YFSETQ. CDR3 nucleotide sequence: TGCGCCAGCAGCTTGCTTCTTAGGGGGAGCTCCTACGAGCAGTACTTC. This codes for CASSLLLRGSSYEQYF.

This clonotype has ten or more counts. The chain links TRBV29-1 to TRBJ1-2; the D gene is possibly TRBD1 (6 bases). The CDR3 has 13 residues. V gave up 4 bases and J gave up 4 bases, with 13 bases separating them. Germline V gene data show CDR1 as SQVTM and CDR2 as ANQGSEA. The CDR3 region is CSVAGGAGYGYTF. CDR3 nucleotide sequence: TGCAGCGTTGCGGGGGGCGCCGGCTATGGCTACACCTTC.

V and J are TRBV12-3 or TRBV12-4 and TRBJ2-1, with 7 nucleotides matching TRBD1. V shed 5 bases and J 4 bases; nucleotides not matched to a gene: 5. This CDR3 region has 14 residues. CDR3 in amino acids: CASSGGQTYNEQFF. The DNA for the CDR3 is TGTGCCAGCAGTGGGGGACAGACATACAATGAGCAGTTCTTC.